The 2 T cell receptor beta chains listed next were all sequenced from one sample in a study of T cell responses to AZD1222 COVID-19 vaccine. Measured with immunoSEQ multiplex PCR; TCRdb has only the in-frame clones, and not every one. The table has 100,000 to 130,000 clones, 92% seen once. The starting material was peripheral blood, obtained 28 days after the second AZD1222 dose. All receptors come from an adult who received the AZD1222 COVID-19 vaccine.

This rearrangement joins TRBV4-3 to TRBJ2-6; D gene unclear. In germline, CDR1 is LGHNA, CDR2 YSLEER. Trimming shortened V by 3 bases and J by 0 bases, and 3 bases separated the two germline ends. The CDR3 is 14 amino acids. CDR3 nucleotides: TGCGCCAGCAGCCACGCCTCTGGGGCCAACGTCCTGACTTTC. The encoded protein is CASSHASGANVLTF.

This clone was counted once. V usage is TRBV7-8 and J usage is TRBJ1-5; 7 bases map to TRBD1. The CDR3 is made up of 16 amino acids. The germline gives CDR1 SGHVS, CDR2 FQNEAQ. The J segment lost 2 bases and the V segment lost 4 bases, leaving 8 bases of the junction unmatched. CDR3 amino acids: CASSSMNRGGNQPQHF. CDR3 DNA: TGTGCCAGCAGCTCGATGAACAGGGGCGGCAATCAGCCCCAGCATTTT.